This TCR beta chain was recorded in a study of identical twins. Notes on the study in general: Surplus twin overlap in beta out-of-frame sequences was less pronounced. Zero-insertion analyses might be partly confounded by invariant T cells like MAIT and iNKT.

Remarks on this clonotype: The antigen is unknown.

V dropped 2 bases and J dropped 8 bases, with 7 bases sitting between them. CDR1 and CDR2 (germline): LNHDA, SQIVND (reference sequence). The CDR3 is made up of 12 amino acids. In TCRdb, the 5' RACE reads were re-called with MiXCR into one record per CDR3 protein. The repertoire includes under 900,000 distinct CDR3 sequences, around a sixth of them detected once, and less than 15% sits in the top ten. The same data also went into a second study, on T cells expressing NK-cell markers. That report notes: These clonotypes also led the CD3+CD56-NKG2C+ fraction in a handful of donors. Whether expanded NKG2C+ T cell clones were HCMV-specific remained unclear.

The sample was PBMCs. This receptor was taken from a woman in her late teens or twenties in good health. The V and J genes are TRBV19 and TRBJ2-1, with D perhaps TRBD1 (5 bases). For the CDR3, the DNA is TGTGCCAGTAGTATATGGGGCTATGAGCAGTTCTTC. Translation gives CASSIWGYEQFF.